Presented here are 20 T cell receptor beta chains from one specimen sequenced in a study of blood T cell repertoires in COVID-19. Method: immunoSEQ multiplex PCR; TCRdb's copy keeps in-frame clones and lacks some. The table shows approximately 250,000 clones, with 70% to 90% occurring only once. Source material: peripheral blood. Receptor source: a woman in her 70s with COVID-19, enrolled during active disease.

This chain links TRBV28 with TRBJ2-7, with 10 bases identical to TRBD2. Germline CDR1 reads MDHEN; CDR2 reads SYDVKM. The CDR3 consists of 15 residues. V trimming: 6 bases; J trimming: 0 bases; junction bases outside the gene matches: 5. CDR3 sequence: CASSRRLAGSYEQYF. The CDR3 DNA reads TGTGCCAGCAGCCGCCGACTAGCGGGCTCCTACGAGCAGTACTTC.

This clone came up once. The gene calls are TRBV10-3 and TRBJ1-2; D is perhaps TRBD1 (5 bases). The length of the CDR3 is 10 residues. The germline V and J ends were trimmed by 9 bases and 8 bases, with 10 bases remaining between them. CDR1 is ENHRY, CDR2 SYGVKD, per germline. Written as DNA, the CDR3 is TGTGCCATTGGGGCAGGCGGCTACACCTTC. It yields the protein CAIGAGGYTF.

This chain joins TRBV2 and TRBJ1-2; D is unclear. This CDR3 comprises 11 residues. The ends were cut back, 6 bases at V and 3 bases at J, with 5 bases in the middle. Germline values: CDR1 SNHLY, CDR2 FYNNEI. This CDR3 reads CASSRDYGYTF. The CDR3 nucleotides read TGTGCCAGCAGCCGTGACTATGGCTACACCTTC.

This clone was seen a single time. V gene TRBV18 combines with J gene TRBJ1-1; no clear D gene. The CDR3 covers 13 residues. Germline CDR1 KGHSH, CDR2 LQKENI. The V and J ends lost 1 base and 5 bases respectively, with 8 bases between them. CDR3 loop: CASSPLTRTEAFF. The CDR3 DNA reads TGTGCCAGCTCACCACTGACAAGGACTGAAGCTTTCTTT.

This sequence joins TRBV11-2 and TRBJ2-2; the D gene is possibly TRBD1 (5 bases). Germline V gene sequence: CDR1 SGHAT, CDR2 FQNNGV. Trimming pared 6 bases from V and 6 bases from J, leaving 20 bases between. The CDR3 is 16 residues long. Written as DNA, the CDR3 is TGTGCCAGCAGGATCCTTAAGGGGTTCGAGGCCGGGGAGCTGTTTTTT. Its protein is CASRILKGFEAGELFF.

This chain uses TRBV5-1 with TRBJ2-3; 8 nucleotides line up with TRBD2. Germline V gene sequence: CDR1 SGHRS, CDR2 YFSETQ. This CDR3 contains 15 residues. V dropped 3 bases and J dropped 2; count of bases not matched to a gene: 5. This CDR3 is CASSSLRGDTDTQYF. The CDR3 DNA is TGCGCCAGCAGCTCACTGCGGGGGGACACAGATACGCAGTATTTT.

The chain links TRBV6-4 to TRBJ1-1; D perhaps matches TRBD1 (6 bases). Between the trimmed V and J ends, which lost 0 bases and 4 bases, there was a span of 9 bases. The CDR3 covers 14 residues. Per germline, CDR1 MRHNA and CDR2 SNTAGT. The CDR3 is CASSDSSRGTEAFF. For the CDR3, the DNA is TGTGCCAGCAGTGACTCGAGCAGGGGCACTGAAGCTTTCTTT.

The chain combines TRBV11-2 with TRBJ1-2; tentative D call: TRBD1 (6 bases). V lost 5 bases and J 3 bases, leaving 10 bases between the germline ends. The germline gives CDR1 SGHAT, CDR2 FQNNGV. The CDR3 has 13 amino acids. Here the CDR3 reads CASSHRVDYGYTF. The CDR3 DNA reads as TGTGCCAGCAGCCACAGGGTGGACTATGGCTACACCTTC.

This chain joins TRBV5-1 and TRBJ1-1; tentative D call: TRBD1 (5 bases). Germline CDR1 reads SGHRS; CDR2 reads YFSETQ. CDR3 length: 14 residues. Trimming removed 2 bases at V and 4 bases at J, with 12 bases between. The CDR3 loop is CASSFQGSVTEAFF. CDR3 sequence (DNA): TGCGCCAGCAGCTTCCAGGGATCCGTCACTGAAGCTTTCTTT.

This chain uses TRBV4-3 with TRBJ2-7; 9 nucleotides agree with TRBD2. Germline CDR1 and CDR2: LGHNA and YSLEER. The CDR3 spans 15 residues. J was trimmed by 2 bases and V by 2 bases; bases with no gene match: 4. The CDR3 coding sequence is TGCGCCAGCAGCCAACGACTAGCGGAGACCTACGAGCAGTACTTC. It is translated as CASSQRLAETYEQYF.

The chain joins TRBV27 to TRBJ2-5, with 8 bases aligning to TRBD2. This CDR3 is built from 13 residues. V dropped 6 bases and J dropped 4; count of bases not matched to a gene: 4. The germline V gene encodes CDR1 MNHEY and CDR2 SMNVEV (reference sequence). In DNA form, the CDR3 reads TGTGCCAGCAGGCGGGGGGCGACAGAGACCCAGTACTTC. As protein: CASRRGATETQYF.

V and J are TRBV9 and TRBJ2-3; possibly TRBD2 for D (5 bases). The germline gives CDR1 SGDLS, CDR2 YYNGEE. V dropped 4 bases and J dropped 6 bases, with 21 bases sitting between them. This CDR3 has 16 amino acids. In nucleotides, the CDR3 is TGTGCCAGCAGCCCATACCTTGCAATGGGCGGGGATACGCAGTATTTT. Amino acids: CASSPYLAMGGDTQYF.

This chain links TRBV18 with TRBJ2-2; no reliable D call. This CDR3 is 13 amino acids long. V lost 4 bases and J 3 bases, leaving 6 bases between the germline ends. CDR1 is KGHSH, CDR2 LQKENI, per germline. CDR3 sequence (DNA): TGTGCCAGCTCACTATATGACACCGGGGAGCTGTTTTTT. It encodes CASSLYDTGELFF.

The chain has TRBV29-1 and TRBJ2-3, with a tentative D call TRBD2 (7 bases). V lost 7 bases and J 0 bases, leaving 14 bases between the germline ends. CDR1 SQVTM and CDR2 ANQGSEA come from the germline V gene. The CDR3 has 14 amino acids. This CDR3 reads CSAQRGASTDTQYF. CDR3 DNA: TGCAGCGCCCAACGGGGGGCTAGCACAGATACGCAGTATTTT.

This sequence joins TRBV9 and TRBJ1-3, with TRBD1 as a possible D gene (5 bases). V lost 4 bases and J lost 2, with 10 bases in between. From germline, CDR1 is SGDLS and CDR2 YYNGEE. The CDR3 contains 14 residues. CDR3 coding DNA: TGTGCCAGCAGCCTGGGACTGACTGGAAACACCATATATTTT. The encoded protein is CASSLGLTGNTIYF.

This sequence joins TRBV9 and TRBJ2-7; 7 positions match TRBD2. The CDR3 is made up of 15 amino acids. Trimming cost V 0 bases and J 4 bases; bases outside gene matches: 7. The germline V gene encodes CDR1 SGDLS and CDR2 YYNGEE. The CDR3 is CASSVGEGSGYEQYF. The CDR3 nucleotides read TGTGCCAGCAGCGTAGGGGAGGGGTCCGGTTACGAGCAGTACTTC.

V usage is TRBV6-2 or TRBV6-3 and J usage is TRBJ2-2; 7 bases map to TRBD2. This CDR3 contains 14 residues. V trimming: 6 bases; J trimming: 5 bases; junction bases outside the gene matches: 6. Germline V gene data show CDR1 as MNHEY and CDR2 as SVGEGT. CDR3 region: CASSPLAATGELFF. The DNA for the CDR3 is TGTGCCAGCAGCCCGCTAGCGGCGACCGGGGAGCTGTTTTTT.

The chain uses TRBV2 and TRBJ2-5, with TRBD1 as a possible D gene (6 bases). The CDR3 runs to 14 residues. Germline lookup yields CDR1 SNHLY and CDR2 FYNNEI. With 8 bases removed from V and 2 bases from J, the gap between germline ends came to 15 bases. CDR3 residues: CASQQGTGQETQYF. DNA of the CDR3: TGTGCCAGCCAACAGGGTACAGGGCAAGAGACCCAGTACTTC.

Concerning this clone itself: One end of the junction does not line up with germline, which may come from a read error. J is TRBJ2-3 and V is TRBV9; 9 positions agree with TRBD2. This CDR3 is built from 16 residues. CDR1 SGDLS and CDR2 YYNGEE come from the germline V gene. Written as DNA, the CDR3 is TGTGCCCGCAGCACTGGGGGCGGGGGGGCCGCAGATACGCAGTATTTT. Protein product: CARSTGGGGAADTQYF.

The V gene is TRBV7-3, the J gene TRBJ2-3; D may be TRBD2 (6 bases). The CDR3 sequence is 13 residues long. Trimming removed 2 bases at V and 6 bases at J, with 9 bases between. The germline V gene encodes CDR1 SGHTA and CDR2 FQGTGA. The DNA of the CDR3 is TGTGCCAGCAGCTTATTCCTAGCGGATACGCAGTATTTT. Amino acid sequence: CASSLFLADTQYF.